This T cell receptor beta chain was found in a study of cytomegalovirus exposure and HLA in healthy donors. Trimming pared 8 bases from V and 5 bases from J, leaving 12 bases between. The germline V gene has CDR1 SGHTA and CDR2 FQGNSA. This CDR3 comprises 13 residues. PCR was performed using 60 Vbeta and 13 Jbeta primers. The data were produced by immunoSEQ multiplex PCR, yet TCRdb's version contains in-frame clones alone and is incomplete. This sample has just over 200,000 clones, with roughly 68% found just once. This clone was picked up a small number of times. The V call is TRBV7-2, the J call TRBJ2-2; D perhaps matches TRBD2 (6 bases). This TCR was recovered from a man aged 35-49 years in good health and CMV-seropositive. The sample consisted of PBMCs. CDR3 sequence: CASPARGTGELFF. The CDR3 DNA sequence: TGTGCCAGCCCAGCCCGGGGGACCGGGGAGCTGTTTTTT.